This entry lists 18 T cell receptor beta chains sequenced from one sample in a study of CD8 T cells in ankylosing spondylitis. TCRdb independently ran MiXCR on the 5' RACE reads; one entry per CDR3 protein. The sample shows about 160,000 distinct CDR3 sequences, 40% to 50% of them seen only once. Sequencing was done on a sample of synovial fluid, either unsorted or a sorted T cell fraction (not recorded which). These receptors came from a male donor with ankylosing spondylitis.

The CDR3 loop is CASSVGDRGLVYGYTF. The CDR3 nucleotides are TGTGCCAGCAGCGTAGGGGACAGGGGGCTAGTCTATGGCTACACCTTC. The V and J genes are TRBV9 and TRBJ1-2; TRBD1 matches 12 bases. The germline CDR1 and CDR2 sequences are SGDLS and YYNGEE. V trimming: 0 bases; J trimming: 4 bases; junction bases outside the gene matches: 4. This CDR3 comprises 16 residues.

The CDR3 sequence: CASSLRWTGETYEQYF. The DNA of the CDR3 is TGTGCCAGCAGTCTGAGATGGACAGGCGAAACCTACGAGCAGTACTTC. V gene TRBV12-3 or TRBV12-4 combines with J gene TRBJ2-7; TRBD1 aligns across 7 bases. V shed 5 bases and J 2 bases; nucleotides not matched to a gene: 12. The CDR3 sequence is 16 residues long.

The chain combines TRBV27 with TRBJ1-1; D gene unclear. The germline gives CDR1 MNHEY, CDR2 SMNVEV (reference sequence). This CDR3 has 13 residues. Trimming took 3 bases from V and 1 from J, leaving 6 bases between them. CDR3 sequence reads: CASSFYTNTEAFF. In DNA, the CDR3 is TGTGCCAGCAGTTTCTACACGAACACTGAAGCTTTCTTT.

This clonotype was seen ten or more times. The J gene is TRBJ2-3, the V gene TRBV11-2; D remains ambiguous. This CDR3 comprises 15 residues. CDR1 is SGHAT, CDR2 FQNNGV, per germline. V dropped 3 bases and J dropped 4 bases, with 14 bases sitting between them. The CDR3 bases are TGTGCCAGCAGCTTTCCCATAATTCGCCCAGATACGCAGTATTTT. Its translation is CASSFPIIRPDTQYF.

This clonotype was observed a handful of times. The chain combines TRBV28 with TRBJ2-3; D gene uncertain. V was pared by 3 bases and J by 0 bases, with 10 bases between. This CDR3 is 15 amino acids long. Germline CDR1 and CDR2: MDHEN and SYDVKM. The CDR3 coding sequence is TGTGCCAGCAGTTTCTGGCGGTCAAGCACAGATACGCAGTATTTT. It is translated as CASSFWRSSTDTQYF.

The CDR3 loop reads CASSLAGRDTYEQYF. Written as DNA, the CDR3 is TGTGCCAGCAGCTTAGCGGGGAGGGACACCTACGAGCAGTACTTC. The chain has TRBV7-9 and TRBJ2-7; maybe TRBD2 (7 bases). CDR3 length: 15 residues. The germline gives CDR1 SEHNR, CDR2 FQNEAQ (reference sequence). Trimming removed 0 bases at V and 2 bases at J, with 11 bases between.

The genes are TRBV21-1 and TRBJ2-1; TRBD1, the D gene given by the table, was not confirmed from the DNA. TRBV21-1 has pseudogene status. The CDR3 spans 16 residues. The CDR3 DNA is TGTGCCAGCAGCACCTCCGGGACACGGTCCTACAATGAGCAGTTCTTC. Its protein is CASSTSGTRSYNEQFF.

CDR3 bases: TGCAGCGCCCTGGCAGGAACCGGGGAGCTGTTTTTT. Its translation is CSALAGTGELFF. The J gene is TRBJ2-2, the V gene TRBV29-1; no clear D. Trimming stripped 7 bases from V and 5 bases from J, with 11 bases between. CDR3 length: 12 residues. CDR1 is SQVTM, CDR2 ANQGSEA, per germline.

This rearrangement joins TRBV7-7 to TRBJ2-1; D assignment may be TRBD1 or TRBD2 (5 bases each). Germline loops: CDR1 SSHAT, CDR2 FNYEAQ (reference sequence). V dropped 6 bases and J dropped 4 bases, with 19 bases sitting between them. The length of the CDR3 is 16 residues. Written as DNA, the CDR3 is TGTGCCAGCAGTTTGGGGTGGGGGAGAATGTACAATGAGCAGTTCTTC. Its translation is CASSLGWGRMYNEQFF.

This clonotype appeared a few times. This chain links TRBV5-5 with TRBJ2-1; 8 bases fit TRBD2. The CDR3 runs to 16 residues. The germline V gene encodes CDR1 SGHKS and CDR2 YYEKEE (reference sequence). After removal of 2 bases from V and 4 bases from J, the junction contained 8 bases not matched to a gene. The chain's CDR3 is CASSFLPGLVYNEQFF. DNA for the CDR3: TGTGCCAGCAGCTTCCTACCGGGACTAGTGTACAATGAGCAGTTCTTC. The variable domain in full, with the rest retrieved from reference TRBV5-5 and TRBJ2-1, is DAGVTQSPTHLIKTRGQQVTLRCSPISGHKSVSWYQQVLGQGPQFIFQYYEKEERGRGNFPDRFSARQFPNYSSELNVNALLLGDSALYLCASSFLPGLVYNEQFFGPGTRLTVL.

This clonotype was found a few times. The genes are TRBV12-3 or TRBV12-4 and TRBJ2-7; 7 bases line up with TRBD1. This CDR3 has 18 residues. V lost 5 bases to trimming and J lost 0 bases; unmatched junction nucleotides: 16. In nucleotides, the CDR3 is TGTGCCAGCAGTCCAATAAGGGGGCCGGGACACTACTCCTACGAGCAGTACTTC. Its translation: CASSPIRGPGHYSYEQYF.

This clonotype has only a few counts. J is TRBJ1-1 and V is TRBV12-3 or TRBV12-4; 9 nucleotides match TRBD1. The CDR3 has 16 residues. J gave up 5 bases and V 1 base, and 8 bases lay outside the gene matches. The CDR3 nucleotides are TGTGCCAGCAGTTTAGGCCGGGACAGGGTTTTTACTGAAGCTTTCTTT. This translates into CASSLGRDRVFTEAFF.

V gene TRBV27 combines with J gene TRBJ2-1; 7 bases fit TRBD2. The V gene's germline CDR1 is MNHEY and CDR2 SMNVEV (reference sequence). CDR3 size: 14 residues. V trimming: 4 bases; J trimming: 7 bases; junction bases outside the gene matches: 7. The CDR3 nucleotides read TGTGCCAGCAGTTCCTCGCCTAGCGGAAATGAGCAGTTCTTC. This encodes CASSSSPSGNEQFF.

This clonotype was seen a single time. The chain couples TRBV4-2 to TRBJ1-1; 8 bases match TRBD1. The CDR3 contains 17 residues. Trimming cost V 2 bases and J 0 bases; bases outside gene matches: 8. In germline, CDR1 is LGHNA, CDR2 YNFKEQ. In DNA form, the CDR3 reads TGTGCCAGCAGCCAACCACGGACAGGGACCATGAACACTGAAGCTTTCTTT. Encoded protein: CASSQPRTGTMNTEAFF.

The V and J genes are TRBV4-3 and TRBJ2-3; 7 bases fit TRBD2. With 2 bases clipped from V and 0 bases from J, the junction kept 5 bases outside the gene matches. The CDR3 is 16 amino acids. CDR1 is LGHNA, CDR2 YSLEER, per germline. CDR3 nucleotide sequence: TGCGCCAGCAGCCAAAACAGCGGGAAAAGCACAGATACGCAGTATTTT. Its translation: CASSQNSGKSTDTQYF.

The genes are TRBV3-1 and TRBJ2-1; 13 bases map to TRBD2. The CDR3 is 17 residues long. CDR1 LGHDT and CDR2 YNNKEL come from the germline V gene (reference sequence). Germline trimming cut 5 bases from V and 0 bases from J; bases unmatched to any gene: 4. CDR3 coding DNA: TGTGCCAGCAGCACGCGGACTAGCGGGAGCTCCTACAATGAGCAGTTCTTC. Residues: CASSTRTSGSSYNEQFF.

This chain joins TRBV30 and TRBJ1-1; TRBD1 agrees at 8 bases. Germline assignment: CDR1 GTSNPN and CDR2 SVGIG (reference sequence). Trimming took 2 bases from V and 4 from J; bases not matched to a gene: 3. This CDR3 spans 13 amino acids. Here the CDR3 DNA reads TGTGCCTGGAGTTTGACAGGGGCCACTGAAGCTTTCTTT. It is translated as CAWSLTGATEAFF.

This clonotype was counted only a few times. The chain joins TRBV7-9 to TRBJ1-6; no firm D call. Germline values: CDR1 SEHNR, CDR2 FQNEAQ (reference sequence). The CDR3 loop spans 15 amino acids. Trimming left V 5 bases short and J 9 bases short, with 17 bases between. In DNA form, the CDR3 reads TGTGCCAGCAGCCCAGCTACACCGCCCGTTTCACCCCTCCACTTT. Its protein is CASSPATPPVSPLHF. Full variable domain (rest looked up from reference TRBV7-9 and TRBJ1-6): DTGVSQNPRHKITKRGQNVTFRCDPISEHNRLYWYRQTLGQGPEFLTYFQNEAQLEKSRLLSDRFSAERPKGSFSTLEIQRTEQGDSAMYLCASSPATPPVSPLHFGNGTRLTVT.